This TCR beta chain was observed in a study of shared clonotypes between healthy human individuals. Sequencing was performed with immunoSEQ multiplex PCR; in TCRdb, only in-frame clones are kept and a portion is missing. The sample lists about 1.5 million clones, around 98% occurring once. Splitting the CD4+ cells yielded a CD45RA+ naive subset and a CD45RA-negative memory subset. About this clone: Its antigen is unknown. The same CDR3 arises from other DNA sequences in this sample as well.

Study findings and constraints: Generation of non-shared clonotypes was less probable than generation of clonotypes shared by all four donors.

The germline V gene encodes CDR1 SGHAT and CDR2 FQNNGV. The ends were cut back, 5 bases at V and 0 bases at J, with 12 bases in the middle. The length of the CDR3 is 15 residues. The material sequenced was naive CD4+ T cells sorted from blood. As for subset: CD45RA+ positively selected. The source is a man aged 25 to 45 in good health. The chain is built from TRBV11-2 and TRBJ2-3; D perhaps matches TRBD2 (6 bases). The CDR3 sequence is CASSLGRGSTDTQYF. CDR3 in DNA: TGTGCCAGCAGCCTAGGGCGGGGTAGCACAGATACGCAGTATTTT.